This T cell receptor (beta chain) was captured in a study of identical twins. Study findings and constraints: Analyses of zero insertions could be partly confounded by invariant MAIT and iNKT cells.

Among all donors, each was a healthy Caucasian. A universal primer site was added by template switching, and unique molecular identifiers were carried by the cDNA. TCRdb recomputed calls from the 5' RACE reads with MiXCR, one row per CDR3 protein. The sample lists about 660,000 distinct CDR3 sequences, less than 10% occurring once. At least ten counts were recorded for this clonotype. Its matching antigen is unknown. The V gene end was trimmed by 3 bases and the J gene end by 5 bases; junction bases not matched to a gene: 3. The CDR3 is 15 amino acids. The same data also contributed to another study, on yellow fever vaccine responses in identical twins. This second report adds: After vaccination, twins' T cell response reportedly seemed partly convergent, partly personalized.

The V and J genes are TRBV12-3 or TRBV12-4 and TRBJ2-2, with TRBD1 identical over 10 bases. Sequenced: PBMCs. The sequence came from a woman between 18 and 30 years old in good health. As DNA, the CDR3 is TGTGCCAGCAGTTTGGGGACAGGGGCTACCGGGGAGCTGTTTTTT. This codes for CASSLGTGATGELFF.